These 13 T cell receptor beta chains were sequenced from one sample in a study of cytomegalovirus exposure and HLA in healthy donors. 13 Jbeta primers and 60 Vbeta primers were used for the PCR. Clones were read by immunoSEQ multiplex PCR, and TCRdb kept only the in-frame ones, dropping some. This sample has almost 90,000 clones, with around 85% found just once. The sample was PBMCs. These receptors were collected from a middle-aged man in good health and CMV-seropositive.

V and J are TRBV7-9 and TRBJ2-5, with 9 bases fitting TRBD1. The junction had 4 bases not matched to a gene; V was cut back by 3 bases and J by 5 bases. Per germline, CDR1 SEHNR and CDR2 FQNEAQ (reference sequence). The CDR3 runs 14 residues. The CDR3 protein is CASSFSGQGETQYF. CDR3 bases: TGTGCCAGCAGCTTCAGTGGACAGGGGGAGACCCAGTACTTC.

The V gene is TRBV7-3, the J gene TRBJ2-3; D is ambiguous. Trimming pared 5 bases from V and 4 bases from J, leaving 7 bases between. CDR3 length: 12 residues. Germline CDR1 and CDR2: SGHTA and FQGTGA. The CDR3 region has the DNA TGTGCCAGCAGCATCAGTTCAGATACGCAGTATTTT. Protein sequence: CASSISSDTQYF.

The CDR3 loop reads CASSSFGEQYF. CDR3 coding DNA: TGTGCCAGCAGCTCCTTCGGCGAGCAGTACTTC. V usage is TRBV27 and J usage is TRBJ2-7; D uncertain. V was pared by 6 bases and J by 6 bases, with 9 bases between. Germline CDR1 MNHEY, CDR2 SMNVEV (reference sequence). CDR3 length: 11 residues.

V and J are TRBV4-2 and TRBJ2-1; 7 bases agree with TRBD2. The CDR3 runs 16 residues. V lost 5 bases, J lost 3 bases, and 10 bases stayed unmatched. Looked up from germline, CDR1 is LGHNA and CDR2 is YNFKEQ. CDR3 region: CASSTRGGTNYNEQFF. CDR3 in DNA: TGTGCCAGCAGCACCCGTGGCGGGACTAACTACAATGAGCAGTTCTTC.

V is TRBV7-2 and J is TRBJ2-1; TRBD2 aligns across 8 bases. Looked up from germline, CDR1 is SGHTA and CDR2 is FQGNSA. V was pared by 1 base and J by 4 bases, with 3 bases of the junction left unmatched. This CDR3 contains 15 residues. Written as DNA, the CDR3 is TGTGCCAGCAGCTTAGATGGGACTAGGTACAATGAGCAGTTCTTC. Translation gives CASSLDGTRYNEQFF.

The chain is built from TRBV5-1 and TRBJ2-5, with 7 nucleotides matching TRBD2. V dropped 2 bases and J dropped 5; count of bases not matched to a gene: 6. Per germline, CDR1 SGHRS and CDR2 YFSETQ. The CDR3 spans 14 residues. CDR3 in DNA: TGCGCCAGCAGCTTTGGCGGGGGAGGGGAGACCCAGTACTTC. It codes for CASSFGGGGETQYF.

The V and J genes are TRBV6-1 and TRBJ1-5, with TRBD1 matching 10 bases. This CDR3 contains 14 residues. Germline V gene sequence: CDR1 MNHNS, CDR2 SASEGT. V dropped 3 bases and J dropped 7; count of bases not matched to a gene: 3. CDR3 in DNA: TGTGCCAGCAGTGAGGGACAGGGGAGGCAGCCCCAGCATTTT. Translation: CASSEGQGRQPQHF.

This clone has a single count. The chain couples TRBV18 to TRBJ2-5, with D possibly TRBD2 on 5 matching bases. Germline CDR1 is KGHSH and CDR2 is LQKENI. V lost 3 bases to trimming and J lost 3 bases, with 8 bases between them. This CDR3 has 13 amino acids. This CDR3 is CASSPGIKETQYF. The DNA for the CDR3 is TGTGCCAGCTCACCCGGGATTAAAGAGACCCAGTACTTC.

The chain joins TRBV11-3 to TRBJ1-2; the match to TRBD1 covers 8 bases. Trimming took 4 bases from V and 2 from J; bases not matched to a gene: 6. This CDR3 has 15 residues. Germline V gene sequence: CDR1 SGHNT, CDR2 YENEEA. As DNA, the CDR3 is TGTGCCAGCAGCTCACGGACAGGGCCGAACTATGGCTACACCTTC. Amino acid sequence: CASSSRTGPNYGYTF.

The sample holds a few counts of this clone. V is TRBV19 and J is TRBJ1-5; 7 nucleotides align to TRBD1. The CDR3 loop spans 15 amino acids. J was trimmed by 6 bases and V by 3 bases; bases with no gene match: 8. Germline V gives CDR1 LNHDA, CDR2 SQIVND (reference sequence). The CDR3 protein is CASSIGTATTQPQHF. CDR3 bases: TGTGCCAGTAGTATTGGGACAGCGACAACTCAGCCCCAGCATTTT.

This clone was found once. CDR3 protein: CASKPQPDRNTEAFF. CDR3 nucleotide sequence: TGCGCCAGCAAACCACAACCGGACAGGAACACTGAAGCTTTCTTT. The chain uses TRBV5-1 and TRBJ1-1, with TRBD1 as a possible D gene (6 bases). Trimming stripped 6 bases from V and 1 base from J, with 16 bases between. There are 15 residues in the CDR3. CDR1 is SGHRS, CDR2 YFSETQ, per germline.

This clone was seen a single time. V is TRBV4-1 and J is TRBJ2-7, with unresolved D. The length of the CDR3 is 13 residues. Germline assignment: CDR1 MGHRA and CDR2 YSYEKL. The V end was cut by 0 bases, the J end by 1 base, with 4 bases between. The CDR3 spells CASSQDMSYEQYF. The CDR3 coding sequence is TGCGCCAGCAGCCAAGATATGTCCTACGAGCAGTACTTC.

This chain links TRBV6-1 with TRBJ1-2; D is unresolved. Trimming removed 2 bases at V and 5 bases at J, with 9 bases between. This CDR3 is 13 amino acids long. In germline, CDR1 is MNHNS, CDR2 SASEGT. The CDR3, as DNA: TGTGCCAGCAGTGAAATGTATCAGTATGGCTACACCTTC. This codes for CASSEMYQYGYTF.